The clone carrying this T cell receptor beta chain was picked up many times. The target antigen is unknown. TCRdb passed the 5' RACE reads through MiXCR, listing each CDR3 protein once. In the table there are some 280,000 distinct CDR3 sequences, 15% to 20% of which are singletons. The V and J ends lost 6 bases and 6 bases respectively, with 28 bases between them. The CDR3 covers 17 residues. Germline values: CDR1 DFQATT, CDR2 SNEGSKA (reference sequence). This specimen belongs to a study of T-cell memory formation after mild COVID-19. The wider study: Largely donor-specific TCR clusters were found.

Study observations and caveats: From day 15 to 85, contracting clones were balanced between CD4 and CD8, whereas later expanders leaned toward CD4+. Pre-infection memory contained some responding clones, which suggested that cross-reactive memory had joined. CD8+ contracting clones occupied EMRA, while CD4+ ones occupied mainly CM and EM.

The sequenced sample consisted of PBMCs or a T cell subset sorted from them (not recorded which). This TCR came from a man younger than 30 who had mild COVID-19 (a few samples of this study predate the infection). Cell type and time point are not known. The chain carries TRBV20-1 and TRBJ2-3; TRBD1 is a possible D gene (6 bases). CDR3 loop: CSAHRDLTGVGLDTQYF. The CDR3 nucleotides read TGCAGTGCCCACCGGGACCTGACAGGCGTTGGGTTGGATACGCAGTATTTT.